These 2 T cell receptor beta chains were all obtained from the same sample, sequenced in a study of Tregs in tolerant kidney transplant recipients. Recipients received nonmyeloablative bone marrow transplants from related graft donors, with transient mixed chimerism. Libraries were prepared by immunoSEQ multiplex PCR; TCRdb keeps only in-frame clonotypes and omits some of them. Here the sample spans approximately 90,000 clones, 93% being singletons. The material was CD4+ T cells from blood (PBMCs), obtained 12 months after the transplant. The receptors shown here come from a human patient who received a combined kidney and bone marrow transplant. Some T cells may be the graft donor's.

This chain joins TRBV4-2 and TRBJ2-7, with D uncertain. The V end lost 2 bases, the J end lost 6 bases, and 8 bases lay between the germline ends. The CDR3 has 12 residues. CDR1 and CDR2 from the germline V gene are LGHNA and YNFKEQ. The CDR3 sequence: CASSQSPREQYF. CDR3 DNA: TGTGCCAGCAGCCAAAGCCCTCGCGAGCAGTACTTC.

This sequence joins TRBV11-3 and TRBJ2-6; the D gene is possibly TRBD1 (6 bases). Trimming took off 6 bases at V and 2 bases at J, with 11 bases between the two ends. Germline assignment: CDR1 SGHNT and CDR2 YENEEA. The CDR3 spans 15 residues. CDR3 in amino acids: CASSVRGPGANVLTF. The CDR3 nucleotides read TGTGCCAGCAGTGTCAGGGGACCTGGGGCCAACGTCCTGACTTTC.